This T cell receptor beta chain was obtained from a study of shared clonotypes between healthy human individuals. Whole-study context: CD8 memory received one plate per donor, CD8 naive two, CD4 memory three and CD4 naive three.

Trimming shortened V by 4 bases and J by 5 bases, and 14 bases separated the two germline ends. This CDR3 has 14 amino acids. Germline-derived CDR1 and CDR2 are MGHDK and SYGVNS. Deep-level running was used for the assay. In the study's own analysis: Junction-only immunoSEQ data arrived without quality scores, meaning filtering differed. The assay was immunoSEQ multiplex PCR, and TCRdb's table has in-frame clones only and misses some. V and J calls and clone size are copied from that table; D and trimming were computed from the DNA. This sample has roughly 2 million clones, with approximately 96% found just once. Investigators divided CD4+ cells into CD45RA+ naive and CD45RA-negative memory subsets.

The J gene is TRBJ1-1, the V gene TRBV25-1; D call uncertain. Sequenced material: naive CD4+ T cells sorted from blood. Subset noted: CD45RA+ positively selected. The TCR was taken from a man aged 18 to 29 in good health. The CDR3 reads CASSGGPGRTEAFF. CDR3 nucleotides: TGTGCCAGCAGTGGTGGACCCGGAAGGACTGAAGCTTTCTTT.